This TCR beta chain comes out of a study of blood T cells in healthy people across ages. For the study at large: Using template switching, researchers captured about one barcoded beta molecule for each two T cells. Regarding the study as a whole: Naive and antigen-experienced cells could not be conclusively compared, given unsorted PBMCs.

Sample-barcoded 5' priming and a J-beta primer mix drove a second PCR of about 7 to 11 cycles. Paired-end reads containing CDR3 totaled no fewer than 3 million for each sample. TCRdb redid the calling of the 5' RACE reads with MiXCR, one entry per CDR3 protein. Of just under 900,000 distinct CDR3 sequences detected, roughly 26% appear once; the ten largest clones hold 15% to 20%. This clonotype was recorded at least ten times. Its antigen is not identified. PBMCs numbering at least 7 million were isolated per sample. V lost 6 bases and J lost 8, with 10 bases in between. The CDR3 totals 11 residues. The germline CDR1 and CDR2 sequences are SEHNR and FQNEAQ (reference sequence).

This TCR came from an elderly woman in good health. Material for sequencing was blood. The J gene is TRBJ1-2, the V gene TRBV7-9; D possibly corresponds to TRBD1 (5 bases). The CDR3 reads CASSSGFGYTF. The CDR3 DNA reads as TGTGCCAGCAGTTCAGGGTTCGGCTACACCTTC.